This TCR beta chain was recorded in a study of fetal regulatory T cell absence and autoimmunity. Study-level background: Without clinical diabetes, IPEX patients showed exocrine pancreas autoimmunity.

Findings and caveats of the study: TRB gene family usage was broadly similar in cord blood and pancreas.

A remark on this clone: What it binds is not known.

Measured with immunoSEQ multiplex PCR; TCRdb has only the in-frame clones, and not every one. The profile shows 85,000 to 100,000 clones, about 78% of them singletons. The sample consisted of pancreas tissue. The TCR sequence derives from a male donor with IPEX syndrome.

The CDR3 nucleotides read TGTGCCAGCAGTGCCCCGGGACAGGGGGCCGACGAGCAGTACTTC. This translates into CASSAPGQGADEQYF. V gene TRBV25-1 combines with J gene TRBJ2-7; the match to TRBD1 covers 12 bases. Germline-derived CDR1 and CDR2 are MGHDK and SYGVNS. Trimming cost V 4 bases and J 5 bases; bases outside gene matches: 6. The CDR3 is 15 amino acids.